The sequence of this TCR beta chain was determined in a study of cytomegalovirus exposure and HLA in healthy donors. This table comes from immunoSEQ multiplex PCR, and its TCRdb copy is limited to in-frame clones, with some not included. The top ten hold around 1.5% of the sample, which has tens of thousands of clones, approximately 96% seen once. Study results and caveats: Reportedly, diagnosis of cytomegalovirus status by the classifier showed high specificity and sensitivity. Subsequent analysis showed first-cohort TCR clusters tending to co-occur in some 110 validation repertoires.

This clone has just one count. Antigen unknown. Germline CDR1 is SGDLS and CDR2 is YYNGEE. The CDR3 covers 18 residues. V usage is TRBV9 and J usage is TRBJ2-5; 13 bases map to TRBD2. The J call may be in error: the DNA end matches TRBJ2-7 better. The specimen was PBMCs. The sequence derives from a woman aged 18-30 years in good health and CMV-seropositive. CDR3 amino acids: CASSVGWTSGSGTGEQYF. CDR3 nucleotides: TGTGCCAGCAGCGTAGGGTGGACTAGCGGGAGCGGTACAGGCGAGCAGTACTTC.